This TCR beta chain emerged from a study of blood T cells in healthy people across ages. At the level of the study: There was about one barcoded beta molecule captured by template switching per two T cells. The study, taken as a whole, reports: No conclusive comparison of naive versus antigen-experienced cells was possible with unsorted PBMCs. Among long-lived donors, naive CD4+ cells were more numerous and diversity higher than in aged donors.

The CDR3 covers 18 residues. Germline V lookup: CDR1 SGHRS, CDR2 YFSETQ. With 2 bases clipped from V and 11 bases from J, the junction kept 23 bases outside the gene matches. A sample-barcoded 5' primer and a J-beta primer mix were used in a second PCR of roughly 6 to 11 cycles. One entry per CDR3 protein results from TCRdb running MiXCR on the 5' RACE reads. The repertoire holds almost 1 million distinct CDR3 sequences, roughly half seen once, with about a fifth in the top ten. Concerning this clonotype: The target antigen is unknown.

The J gene is TRBJ2-5, the V gene TRBV5-1, with TRBD1 matching 8 bases. The origin of this receptor is a woman aged 60-75 years in good health. The material sequenced was blood. The CDR3 DNA reads TGCGCCAGCAGCTTTGGTCTGTCTTCGGGACAGGTACTTTACCTTCAGTACTTC. Translating gives CASSFGLSSGQVLYLQYF.